This is a list of T cell receptor beta chains from one sample in a study of blood T cell repertoires in COVID-19. TCRdb keeps only in-frame clones here, not all; method: immunoSEQ multiplex PCR. The table shows approximately 250,000 clones, with about nine tenths occurring only once. Sequenced material: peripheral blood. Every receptor here comes from a man in his forties with active or convalescent COVID-19. Each CDR3 is given with its conserved first and last residue. A D gene is named only where the DNA matches it firmly. Some rows have no size entry. The others give once, few or many, or a class for an expanded clone.

v_call	clone_size	d_call	j_call	cdr3_length	cdr3_aa	cdr3_nt
TRBV28	.	.	TRBJ1-5	14	CASMEAGENQPQHF	TGTGCCAGCATGGAGGCGGGGGAAAATCAGCCCCAGCATTTT
TRBV29-1	.	TRBD2	TRBJ2-1	12	CTSGREGGEQFF	TGCACCTCCGGGCGGGAGGGCGGTGAGCAGTTCTTC
TRBV12-3/TRBV12-4	.	TRBD2	TRBJ2-1	13	CASGGLAHMGQFF	TGTGCCAGCGGTGGACTAGCGCATATGGGGCAGTTCTTC
TRBV10-3	.	.	TRBJ2-7	13	CAIQQSGSYEQYF	TGTGCCATCCAACAATCCGGGTCCTACGAGCAGTACTTC
TRBV6-5	few	.	TRBJ1-1	16	CASSSRNRVYSAEAFF	TGTGCCAGCAGTTCCAGAAACAGGGTCTATTCGGCTGAAGCTTTCTTT
TRBV29-1	.	.	TRBJ1-1	16	CSVVLARGPMNTEAFF	TGCAGCGTTGTGTTGGCCCGCGGGCCCATGAACACTGAAGCTTTCTTT
TRBV28	.	.	TRBJ1-5	14	CASSDYRERQPQHF	TGTGCCAGCAGTGACTACAGGGAACGGCAGCCCCAGCATTTT
TRBV28	.	.	TRBJ2-1	13	CASRPTLYNEQFF	TGTGCCAGCAGACCGACTCTCTACAATGAGCAGTTCTTC
TRBV7-6	.	TRBD2	TRBJ2-2	18	CASSLSPTSGSYTGELFF	TGTGCCAGCAGCTTAAGCCCCACTAGCGGGAGTTACACCGGGGAGCTGTTTTTT
TRBV28	few	TRBD2	TRBJ2-7	14	CASTVGGAFYEQYF	TGTGCCAGCACCGTGGGAGGGGCATTCTACGAGCAGTACTTC
TRBV29-1	.	TRBD2	TRBJ2-3	13	CSVGDYGTDTQYF	TGCAGCGTTGGGGACTACGGCACAGATACGCAGTATTTT
TRBV4-1	once	TRBD1	TRBJ1-2	19	CASSQDDFGTGMINYGYTF	TGCGCCAGCAGCCAAGATGACTTCGGGACAGGGATGATTAACTATGGCTACACCTTC
TRBV20-1	.	.	TRBJ2-7	11	CSALTRYEQYF	TGCAGTGCCCTTACCCGGTACGAGCAGTACTTC
TRBV27	.	TRBD1	TRBJ2-7	15	CASSFDLTGADEQYF	TGTGCCAGCAGTTTCGACTTGACAGGGGCGGACGAGCAGTACTTC
TRBV12-3/TRBV12-4	.	.	TRBJ1-1	13	CASSWEGRTEAFF	TGTGCCAGCAGTTGGGAAGGGAGGACTGAAGCTTTCTTT
TRBV10-1	.	TRBD1	TRBJ2-3	14	CASSAGQVTDTQYF	TGCGCCAGCAGCGCGGGACAGGTCACAGATACGCAGTATTTT
TRBV24-1	.	TRBD1	TRBJ2-5	16	CATSDSGTGGSETQYF	TGTGCCACCAGTGACTCCGGGACAGGGGGCTCAGAGACCCAGTACTTC
TRBV4-2	.	.	TRBJ1-2	12	CASSQAGGGYTF	TGTGCCAGCAGCCAAGCCGGGGGTGGCTACACCTTC
TRBV7-2	once	TRBD1	TRBJ1-4	17	CASSLAYRTGSNEKLFF	TGTGCCAGCAGCTTAGCTTATAGGACAGGGTCTAATGAAAAACTGTTTTTT
TRBV11-2	.	.	TRBJ1-3	18	CASSARRGEGFSGNTIYF	TGTGCCAGCAGCGCTAGGAGGGGGGAGGGATTCTCTGGAAACACCATATATTTT
TRBV7-9	.	TRBD2	TRBJ2-3	17	CASTSGGGSRSTDTQYF	TGTGCCAGCACCTCCGGGGGGGGGTCCCGATCGACAGATACGCAGTATTTT
TRBV6-4	.	.	TRBJ2-2	16	CASSRNPTSYPGELFF	TGTGCCAGCAGTCGAAACCCTACTAGTTACCCCGGGGAGCTGTTTTTT
TRBV24-1	.	.	TRBJ2-3	12	CATRDSEDTQYF	TGTGCCACCAGGGACAGTGAGGATACGCAGTATTTT
TRBV11-2	.	TRBD2	TRBJ2-1	15	CASSPGLAGVPEQFF	TGTGCCAGCAGCCCCGGACTAGCGGGGGTACCAGAGCAGTTCTTC
TRBV2	.	.	TRBJ1-5	14	CASSEVQAPQPQHF	TGTGCCAGCAGTGAAGTGCAGGCACCTCAGCCCCAGCATTTT
TRBV2	.	.	TRBJ1-6	16	CASSEEGGGNNSPLHF	TGTGCCAGCAGTGAAGAGGGAGGAGGAAATAATTCACCCCTCCACTTT
TRBV14	once	TRBD2	TRBJ2-1	16	CASSQDRLAAYNEQFF	TGTGCCAGCAGCCAAGATAGACTAGCCGCCTACAATGAGCAGTTCTTC
TRBV19	few	.	TRBJ1-2	12	CASSSRGDGYTF	TGTGCCAGTAGTAGCCGCGGGGATGGCTACACCTTC
TRBV30	.	.	TRBJ2-1	11	CACHPGDEQFF	TGTGCCTGTCACCCAGGGGATGAGCAGTTCTTC
TRBV21-1	.	.	TRBJ2-5	15	CASSKRSRAQETQYF	TGTGCCAGCAGCAAACGGTCCAGGGCCCAAGAGACCCAGTACTTC
TRBV10-1	.	.	TRBJ2-4	15	CASSAGGPWLDIQYF	TGCGCCAGCAGTGCAGGAGGGCCGTGGCTGGACATTCAGTACTTC
TRBV2	once	TRBD2	TRBJ2-7	14	CASSSGTSGSKQYF	TGTGCCAGCAGCTCCGGGACTAGCGGGAGCAAGCAGTACTTC
TRBV9	.	TRBD1	TRBJ1-2	16	CASSQNRQGMNYGYTF	TGTGCCAGCAGCCAAAACCGACAGGGAATGAACTATGGCTACACCTTC
TRBV9	.	.	TRBJ1-1	16	CASSVGGTLQDTEAFF	TGTGCCAGCAGCGTAGGAGGCACCCTACAGGATACTGAAGCTTTCTTT
TRBV24-1	.	.	TRBJ2-7	12	CATSRTGYEQYF	TGTGCCACCAGTAGAACAGGGTACGAGCAGTACTTC
TRBV24-1	.	.	TRBJ2-5	15	CATSDLGQPGETQYF	TGTGCCACCAGTGATTTAGGCCAACCAGGAGAGACCCAGTACTTC
TRBV19	.	.	TRBJ1-5	16	CASSIAQGPRNQPQHF	TGTGCCAGTAGTATAGCCCAGGGGCCGCGCAATCAGCCCCAGCATTTT
TRBV4-1	.	.	TRBJ2-3	18	CASSQDGGRGVGTDTQYF	TGCGCCAGCAGCCAAGATGGGGGCAGGGGGGTCGGCACAGATACGCAGTATTTT
TRBV7-3	.	.	TRBJ2-5	12	CASSGSQETQYF	TGTGCCAGCAGTGGCAGCCAAGAGACCCAGTACTTC
TRBV6-5	.	TRBD1	TRBJ1-2	15	CASSGIQGGNYGYTF	TGTGCCAGCAGCGGAATCCAGGGGGGTAACTATGGCTACACCTTC
TRBV24-1	.	.	TRBJ2-3	16	CATSDLASESTDTQYF	TGTGCCACCAGTGATTTAGCTAGCGAGAGCACAGATACGCAGTATTTT
TRBV6-5	.	.	TRBJ2-4	11	CASSLQNIQYF	TGTGCCAGCAGCCTCCAAAACATTCAGTACTTC
TRBV27	.	TRBD2	TRBJ2-1	14	CASHTAASGGEQFF	TGTGCCAGCCATACGGCTGCGAGCGGGGGTGAGCAGTTCTTC
TRBV7-9	.	.	TRBJ1-4	14	CASSLLDTPEKLFF	TGTGCCAGCAGCCTCCTGGACACCCCGGAGAAACTGTTTTTT
TRBV4-1	many	.	TRBJ1-1	16	CASSQGTGRTGDEAFF	TGCGCCAGCAGCCAGGGGACCGGACGTACGGGGGATGAAGCTTTCTTT
TRBV6-5	once	TRBD1	TRBJ1-1	15	CASSRPGQGAAEAFF	TGTGCCAGCAGCAGACCGGGACAGGGGGCTGCTGAAGCTTTCTTT
TRBV7-2	.	TRBD2	TRBJ2-7	16	CASSYRPSGVSYEQYF	TGTGCCAGCAGCTATCGACCCAGCGGGGTCTCCTACGAGCAGTACTTC
TRBV4-1	.	.	TRBJ1-6	15	CASSETGTRNSPLHF	TGCGCCAGCAGCGAAACCGGGACAAGGAATTCACCCCTCCACTTT
TRBV18	.	TRBD1	TRBJ1-4	16	CASSPRGTGLTEKLFF	TGTGCCAGCTCCCCAAGGGGGACAGGGTTAACTGAAAAACTGTTTTTT
TRBV27	.	TRBD2	TRBJ2-1	16	CASSLSASGRRHEQFF	TGTGCCAGCAGTTTATCCGCTAGCGGGAGGAGACATGAGCAGTTCTTC
TRBV9	.	TRBD1	TRBJ2-3	16	CASSPHRDSYSDTQYF	TGTGCCAGCAGCCCCCACCGGGACAGTTATTCGGATACGCAGTATTTT
TRBV7-9	.	TRBD1	TRBJ1-1	12	CASSSGGSEAFF	TGTGCCAGCAGCTCAGGGGGGTCTGAAGCTTTCTTT
TRBV24-1	.	TRBD1	TRBJ1-5	16	CATSDPGQGRNQPQHF	TGTGCCACCAGTGACCCCGGACAGGGCCGCAATCAGCCCCAGCATTTT
TRBV7-9	.	.	TRBJ2-1	12	CASSFRENEQFF	TGTGCCAGCAGCTTCCGAGAGAATGAGCAGTTCTTC
TRBV6-6	.	.	TRBJ1-4	14	CASTTGTGNEKLFF	TGTGCCAGCACCACAGGGACCGGTAATGAAAAACTGTTTTTT
TRBV15	.	.	TRBJ2-5	14	CATSKGPLEETQYF	TGTGCCACCAGCAAGGGGCCCTTGGAAGAGACCCAGTACTTC
TRBV6-5	.	.	TRBJ1-1	15	CASRDNDPGISEAFF	TGTGCCAGCAGAGACAATGACCCAGGGATCTCTGAAGCTTTCTTT
TRBV3-1/TRBV3-2	.	.	TRBJ2-7	16	CASSQASGILLNEQYF	TGTGCCAGCAGCCAAGCGTCGGGAATACTTCTCAACGAGCAGTACTTC
TRBV5-1	.	TRBD2	TRBJ2-3	13	CASSSGRTDTQYF	TGCGCCAGCAGCTCCGGGAGGACAGATACGCAGTATTTT
TRBV9	.	.	TRBJ2-7	15	CASSVALTGTGEQYF	TGTGCCAGCAGCGTAGCCCTCACGGGTACGGGAGAGCAGTACTTC